The 29 T cell receptor beta chains in this list originate from one sample, sequenced in a study of shared clonotypes between healthy human individuals. Sequencing used immunoSEQ multiplex PCR; TCRdb keeps in-frame clones, though not all of them. The data show over 2 million clones, approximately 90% seen once. The material sequenced was naive CD4+ T cells from PBMCs. This sample's subset: CD45RA+ positively selected. The receptors come from a man aged 18-30 years in good health. Some clones in this sample may be carry-over from other donors' samples.

CDR3 DNA: TGTGCCAGCAGAGAGACAGGGCTTTCCTACAATGAGCAGTTCTTC. Protein: CASRETGLSYNEQFF. The rearrangement uses TRBV2 and TRBJ2-1; TRBD1 matches 7 bases. The CDR3 is 15 residues long. V shed 6 bases, J shed 1 base, and the junction held 6 bases outside the gene matches. In germline, CDR1 is SNHLY, CDR2 FYNNEI.

This chain joins TRBV23-1 and TRBJ1-4; a weak D match, TRBD1 (5 bases). TRBV23-1 is an ORF for which the function is uncertain. The CDR3 sequence is 14 residues long. V was cut by 6 bases and J by 0 bases, with 8 bases left in between. CDR3 DNA: TGCGCCAGCAGACAGGCAGCAACTAATGAAAAACTGTTTTTT. Its protein product is CASRQAATNEKLFF.

The sample holds a few counts of this clone. The V and J genes are TRBV6-1 and TRBJ1-1, with D unclear. Trimming shortened V by 4 bases and J by 4 bases, and 13 bases separated the two germline ends. This CDR3 is built from 14 residues. Germline-derived CDR1 and CDR2 are MNHNS and SASEGT. The CDR3 sequence: CASSAGGRLTEAFF. The CDR3 DNA reads as TGTGCCAGCAGTGCCGGAGGACGACTCACTGAAGCTTTCTTT.

The chain uses TRBV19 and TRBJ2-5, with D perhaps given as TRBD1 or TRBD2 (5 bases each). V lost 5 bases, J lost 0 bases, and 10 bases lay in between. This CDR3 comprises 14 residues. CDR1 is LNHDA, CDR2 SQIVND, per germline (reference sequence). DNA of the CDR3: TGTGCCAGTAGTGCCTGGGGGAACCAAGAGACCCAGTACTTC. It translates to CASSAWGNQETQYF.

The CDR3 DNA sequence: TGCAGTGACAGGGTCAACACTGAAGCTTTCTTT. Amino acid sequence: CSDRVNTEAFF. The V gene is TRBV20-1, the J gene TRBJ1-1; possibly TRBD1 for D (6 bases). This CDR3 region has 11 residues. V was pared by 7 bases and J by 2 bases, with 8 bases between. Germline CDR1 and CDR2: DFQATT and SNEGSKA (reference sequence).

V gene TRBV2 combines with J gene TRBJ2-3; 14 positions agree with TRBD2. This CDR3 has 15 amino acids. Trimming took 8 bases from V and 3 from J; bases not matched to a gene: 4. Looked up from germline, CDR1 is SNHLY and CDR2 is FYNNEI. CDR3 protein: CASGGTSGRTDTQYF. CDR3 DNA sequence: TGTGCCAGCGGGGGGACTAGCGGGAGAACAGATACGCAGTATTTT.

The genes are TRBV11-1 and TRBJ2-1, with 7 bases matching TRBD2. Germline V gives CDR1 SGHAT, CDR2 FQDESV (reference sequence). The CDR3 loop spans 19 amino acids. V shed 5 bases and J 0 bases; nucleotides not matched to a gene: 16. The CDR3 here is CASSGGSGRVSSSYNEQFF. DNA of the CDR3: TGTGCCAGCAGCGGGGGTAGCGGGCGGGTCTCGAGCTCCTACAATGAGCAGTTCTTC.

The chain is built from TRBV7-2 and TRBJ1-2; weak D call: TRBD1 (5 bases). Germline V gene sequence: CDR1 SGHTA, CDR2 FQGNSA. V lost 4 bases and J 8 bases, leaving 14 bases between the germline ends. The CDR3 contains 13 residues. CDR3 region: CASSYLGVSGYTF. The CDR3 coding sequence is TGTGCCAGCAGCTATTTAGGGGTTTCCGGCTACACCTTC. The full variable domain, completed using reference TRBV7-2 and TRBJ1-2, is GAGVSQSPSNKVTEKGKDVELRCDPISGHTALYWYRQSLGQGLEFLIYFQGNSAPDKSGLPSDRFSAERTGGSVSTLTIQRTQQEDSAVYLCASSYLGVSGYTFGSGTRLTVV.

The sample holds one count of this clone. The same CDR3 can be traced to other DNA sequences in this sample. This sequence joins TRBV9 and TRBJ1-3; D remains unclear. V was clipped by 4 bases and J by 4 bases, with 9 bases between them. The CDR3 runs to 13 residues. The germline V gene encodes CDR1 SGDLS and CDR2 YYNGEE. The CDR3 here is CASSPQGGNTIYF. CDR3 in DNA: TGTGCCAGCAGCCCCCAAGGGGGAAACACCATATATTTT.

This clone was seen a single time. V usage is TRBV11-3 and J usage is TRBJ2-3; 14 nucleotides match TRBD2. CDR3 length equals 17 residues. Germline trimming cut 5 bases from V and 4 bases from J; bases unmatched to any gene: 8. Germline assignment: CDR1 SGHNT and CDR2 YENEEA. The CDR3 loop is CASSRGGTSGSSDTQYF. CDR3 in DNA: TGTGCCAGCAGCCGAGGGGGGACTAGCGGGAGCTCAGATACGCAGTATTTT.

Note on this clone: This clone may be a read error of a much larger clone one base away. The sample carries other DNA sequences with the same CDR3. CDR3 bases: TGTGCCAGCAGTCTAAATCAGCCCCAGCATTTT. This gives the protein CASSLNQPQHF. This chain connects TRBV6-5 to TRBJ1-5; D uncertain. Germline V CDR1 and CDR2: MNHEY, SVGAGI. The V gene lost 5 bases and the J gene lost 4 bases, with 3 bases spanning the gap. The CDR3 extends over 11 amino acids.

V is TRBV6-5 and J is TRBJ1-1, with D possibly TRBD1 on 5 matching bases. The CDR3 totals 14 residues. V lost 1 base, J lost 5 bases, and 11 bases lay in between. Germline V CDR1 and CDR2: MNHEY, SVGAGI. The CDR3 region is CASSYWVGETEAFF. CDR3 bases: TGTGCCAGCAGTTACTGGGTAGGGGAGACTGAAGCTTTCTTT.

A word on this clone: The same CDR3 is also encoded by other DNA sequences in this sample. CDR3 loop: CASSSTGTSGYNEQFF. Written as DNA, the CDR3 is TGTGCCAGCAGCTCGACCGGGACTAGCGGCTACAATGAGCAGTTCTTC. The rearrangement links TRBV7-3 to TRBJ2-1; TRBD2 aligns across 11 bases. This CDR3 is built from 16 residues. Germline V lookup: CDR1 SGHTA, CDR2 FQGTGA. Losses at the gene ends were 4 bases for V and 3 bases for J; bases not matched to a gene: 5.

The genes are TRBV9 and TRBJ2-1; the D is unclear. The CDR3 spans 15 residues. The V gene lost 0 bases and the J gene lost 0 bases, with 7 bases spanning the gap. The germline V gene has CDR1 SGDLS and CDR2 YYNGEE. CDR3 region: CASSVELFSYNEQFF. For the CDR3, the DNA is TGTGCCAGCAGCGTAGAACTATTCTCCTACAATGAGCAGTTCTTC.

V is TRBV4-1 and J is TRBJ2-6, with D hard to call. The germline gives CDR1 MGHRA, CDR2 YSYEKL. Deletions cut 0 bases from V and 4 bases from J, with 7 bases between. The CDR3 loop spans 15 amino acids. DNA of the CDR3: TGCGCCAGCAGCCAAGAGGGGTTCGGGGCCAACGTCCTGACTTTC. Translated: CASSQEGFGANVLTF.

This clone was counted only a few times. The chain has TRBV5-1 and TRBJ2-3; D is unclear. The CDR3 contains 13 residues. CDR1 is SGHRS, CDR2 YFSETQ, per germline. V was trimmed by 3 bases and J by 2 bases, leaving 7 bases between them. CDR3 loop: CASSYGNTDTQYF. The CDR3 DNA reads as TGCGCCAGCAGCTATGGAAACACAGATACGCAGTATTTT.

DNA for the CDR3: TGTGCCAGCAGTTACGGCGGAGGGACCTACGAGCAGTACTTC. Translating gives CASSYGGGTYEQYF. The V and J genes are TRBV6-5 and TRBJ2-7, with a tentative D call TRBD2 (6 bases). V was clipped by 2 bases and J by 2 bases, with 10 bases between them. The V gene's germline CDR1 is MNHEY and CDR2 SVGAGI. This CDR3 contains 14 residues.

This clone was seen a few times. This chain joins TRBV18 and TRBJ1-2; D ambiguous. The CDR3 has 14 residues. V was trimmed by 2 bases and J by 2 bases, leaving 9 bases between them. Germline V CDR1 and CDR2: KGHSH, LQKENI. CDR3 nucleotides: TGTGCCAGCTCACCAATAGGTTCAAACTATGGCTACACCTTC. Encoded protein: CASSPIGSNYGYTF.

This clone was seen a few times. The chain combines TRBV7-3 with TRBJ2-7, with unresolved D. Deletions cut 6 bases from V and 9 bases from J, with 15 bases between. The CDR3 has 12 amino acids. The germline V gene has CDR1 SGHTA and CDR2 FQGTGA. CDR3 in DNA: TGTGCCAGCAGACCGACGGGCCGCGGGCAGTACTTC. Translating it yields CASRPTGRGQYF.

The chain uses TRBV4-2 and TRBJ2-3, with 9 bases that match TRBD2. V gave up 1 base and J gave up 2 bases; unmatched junction bases: 4. CDR3 size: 16 residues. The germline V gene encodes CDR1 LGHNA and CDR2 YNFKEQ. CDR3 in amino acids: CASSQAAGGPTDTQYF. The CDR3 DNA is TGTGCCAGCAGCCAAGCGGCGGGAGGGCCCACAGATACGCAGTATTTT.

This sequence joins TRBV6-5 and TRBJ2-7, with 7 bases identical to TRBD1. V trimming: 5 bases; J trimming: 3 bases; junction bases outside the gene matches: 10. This CDR3 region has 15 residues. From germline, CDR1 is MNHEY and CDR2 SVGAGI. The CDR3 DNA reads as TGTGCCAGCAGTCCCGTAGAGACAGGGAGCTACGAGCAGTACTTC. The encoded protein is CASSPVETGSYEQYF.

This clone is a singleton in its sample. J is TRBJ1-5 and V is TRBV7-2; no firm D call. CDR3 length: 16 residues. Germline V gives CDR1 SGHTA, CDR2 FQGNSA. V shed 2 bases and J shed 1 base, with 12 bases lying between them. The chain's CDR3 is CASSLLGVASNQPQHF. Here the CDR3 DNA reads TGTGCCAGCAGCTTACTGGGAGTAGCGAGCAATCAGCCCCAGCATTTT. The entire variable domain, with the rest obtained from reference TRBV7-2 and TRBJ1-5, is as follows: GAGVSQSPSNKVTEKGKDVELRCDPISGHTALYWYRQSLGQGLEFLIYFQGNSAPDKSGLPSDRFSAERTGGSVSTLTIQRTQQEDSAVYLCASSLLGVASNQPQHFGDGTRLSIL.

The chain carries TRBV25-1 and TRBJ2-3; tentatively, D is TRBD2 (6 bases). The CDR3 consists of 17 residues. With 8 bases removed from V and 0 bases from J, the gap between germline ends came to 21 bases. The germline CDR1 and CDR2 sequences are MGHDK and SYGVNS. The CDR3: CASSSGQLAFSTDTQYF. CDR3 in DNA: TGTGCCAGCTCGAGCGGGCAACTCGCTTTTAGCACAGATACGCAGTATTTT.

The chain has TRBV7-9 and TRBJ1-3; D not certain. Germline V CDR1 and CDR2: SEHNR, FQNEAQ (reference sequence). The length of the CDR3 is 13 residues. Trimming left V 2 bases short and J 4 bases short, with 6 bases between. For the CDR3, the DNA is TGTGCCAGCAGCTTACAGCCCGGAAACACCATATATTTT. Translation: CASSLQPGNTIYF.

The chain recombines TRBV11-3 with TRBJ2-5; the match to TRBD2 covers 7 bases. Germline V lookup: CDR1 SGHNT, CDR2 YENEEA. The CDR3 extends over 15 amino acids. V gave up 5 bases and J gave up 5 bases; unmatched junction bases: 11. CDR3 region: CASSPGLVGGETQYF. The CDR3 nucleotides read TGTGCCAGCAGCCCCGGACTAGTCGGTGGTGAGACCCAGTACTTC. Looking up the rest from reference TRBV11-3 and TRBJ2-5 gives the full variable domain: EAGVVQSPRYKIIEKKQPVAFWCNPISGHNTLYWYLQNLGQGPELLIRYENEEAVDDSQLPKDRFSAERLKGVDSTLKIQPAELGDSAVYLCASSPGLVGGETQYFGPGTRLLVL.

The chain joins TRBV6-1 to TRBJ1-5; D is ambiguous. The germline V gene has CDR1 MNHNS and CDR2 SASEGT. This CDR3 contains 13 residues. V was trimmed by 1 base and J by 9 bases, leaving 10 bases between them. DNA for the CDR3: TGTGCCAGCAGTGAAGGACTTCTCGGGCCCCAGCATTTT. Translated: CASSEGLLGPQHF.

This chain uses TRBV6-5 with TRBJ1-5, with no clear D. The V and J ends lost 0 bases and 5 bases respectively, with 8 bases between them. CDR3 length: 14 amino acids. CDR1 and CDR2 from the germline V gene are MNHEY and SVGAGI. The DNA for the CDR3 is TGTGCCAGCAGTTACTCGATTAACGATCAGCCCCAGCATTTT. Translating gives CASSYSINDQPQHF.

The chain carries TRBV27 and TRBJ2-2, with D perhaps assigned TRBD1 or TRBD2 (6 bases each). CDR3 length: 15 amino acids. Germline loops: CDR1 MNHEY, CDR2 SMNVEV (reference sequence). The V and J ends lost 7 bases and 2 bases respectively, with 14 bases between them. The CDR3 spells CASTRGRANTGELFF. For the CDR3, the DNA is TGTGCCAGCACCCGGGGGCGGGCCAACACCGGGGAGCTGTTTTTT.

This chain links TRBV4-1 with TRBJ2-2, with D hard to call. The CDR3 is 13 amino acids. Germline V gene sequence: CDR1 MGHRA, CDR2 YSYEKL. Trimming took off 2 bases at V and 6 bases at J, with 7 bases between the two ends. The CDR3 spells CASSQTLAGELFF. CDR3 in DNA: TGCGCCAGCAGCCAAACCCTTGCCGGGGAGCTGTTTTTT.